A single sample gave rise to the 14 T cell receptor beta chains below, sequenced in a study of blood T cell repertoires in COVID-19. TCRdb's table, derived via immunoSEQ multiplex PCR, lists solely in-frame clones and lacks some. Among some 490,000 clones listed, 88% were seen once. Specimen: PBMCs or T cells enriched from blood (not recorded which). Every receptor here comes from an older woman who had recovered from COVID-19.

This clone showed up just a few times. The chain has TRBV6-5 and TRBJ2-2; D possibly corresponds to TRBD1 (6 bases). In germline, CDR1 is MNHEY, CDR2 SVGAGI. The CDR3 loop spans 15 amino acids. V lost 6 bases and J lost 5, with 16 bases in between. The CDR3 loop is CASSPGVERTGELFF. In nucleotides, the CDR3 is TGTGCCAGCAGCCCAGGGGTAGAAAGGACCGGGGAGCTGTTTTTT.

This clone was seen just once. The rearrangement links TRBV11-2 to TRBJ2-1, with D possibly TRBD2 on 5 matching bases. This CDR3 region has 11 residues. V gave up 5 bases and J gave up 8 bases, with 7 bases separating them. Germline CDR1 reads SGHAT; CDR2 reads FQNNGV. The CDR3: CASSRGYEQFF. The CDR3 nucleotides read TGTGCCAGCAGCCGGGGTTATGAGCAGTTCTTC.

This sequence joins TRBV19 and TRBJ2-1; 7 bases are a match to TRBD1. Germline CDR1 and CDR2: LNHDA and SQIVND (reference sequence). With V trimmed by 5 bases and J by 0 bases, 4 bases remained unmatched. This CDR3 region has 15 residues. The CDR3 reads CASSVGQHSYNEQFF. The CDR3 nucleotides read TGTGCCAGTAGTGTGGGACAGCACTCCTACAATGAGCAGTTCTTC.

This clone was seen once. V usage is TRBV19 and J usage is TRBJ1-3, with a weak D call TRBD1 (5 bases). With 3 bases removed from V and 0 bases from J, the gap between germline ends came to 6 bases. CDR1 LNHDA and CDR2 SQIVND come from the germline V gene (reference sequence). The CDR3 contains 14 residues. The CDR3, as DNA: TGTGCCAGTAGTATGACAGCCTCTGGAAACACCATATATTTT. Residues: CASSMTASGNTIYF.

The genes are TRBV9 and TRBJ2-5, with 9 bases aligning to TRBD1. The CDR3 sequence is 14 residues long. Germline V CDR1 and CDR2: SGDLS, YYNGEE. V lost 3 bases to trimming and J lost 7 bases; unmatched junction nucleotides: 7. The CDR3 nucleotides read TGTGCCAGCAGCGGAACAGGGGGCGCTGGGACCCAGTACTTC. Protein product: CASSGTGGAGTQYF.

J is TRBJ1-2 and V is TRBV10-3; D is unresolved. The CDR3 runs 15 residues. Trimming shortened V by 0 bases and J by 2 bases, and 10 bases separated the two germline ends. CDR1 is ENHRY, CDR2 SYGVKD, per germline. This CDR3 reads CAISESRPGNYGYTF. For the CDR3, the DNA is TGTGCCATCAGTGAGTCGAGACCGGGGAACTATGGCTACACCTTC.

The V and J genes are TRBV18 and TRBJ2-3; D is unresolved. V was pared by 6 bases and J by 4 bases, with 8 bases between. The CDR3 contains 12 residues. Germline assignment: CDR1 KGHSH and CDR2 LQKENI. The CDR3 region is CASSQEPDTQYF. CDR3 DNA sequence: TGTGCCAGCTCCCAGGAACCAGATACGCAGTATTTT. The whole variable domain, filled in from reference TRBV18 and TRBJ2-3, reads NAGVMQNPRHLVRRRGQEARLRCSPMKGHSHVYWYRQLPEEGLKFMVYLQKENIIDESGMPKERFSAEFPKEGPSILRIQQVVRGDSAAYFCASSQEPDTQYFGPGTRLTVL.

The CDR3 coding sequence is TGCGCCAGCAAATTCGACAGAGGGGGGGGGCACACAGATACGCAGTATTTT. The encoded protein is CASKFDRGGGHTDTQYF. V usage is TRBV4-1 and J usage is TRBJ2-3; D is perhaps TRBD2 (7 bases). Germline CDR1 reads MGHRA; CDR2 reads YSYEKL. CDR3 length: 17 residues. V was shortened by 7 bases and J by 2 bases, with 22 bases between the two germline ends.

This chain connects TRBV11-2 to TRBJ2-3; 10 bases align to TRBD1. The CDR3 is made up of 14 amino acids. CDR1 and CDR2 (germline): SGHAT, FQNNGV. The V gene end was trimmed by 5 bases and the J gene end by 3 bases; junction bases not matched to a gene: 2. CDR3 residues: CASSRDRGTDTQYF. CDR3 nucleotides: TGTGCCAGCAGCCGGGACAGGGGTACAGATACGCAGTATTTT.

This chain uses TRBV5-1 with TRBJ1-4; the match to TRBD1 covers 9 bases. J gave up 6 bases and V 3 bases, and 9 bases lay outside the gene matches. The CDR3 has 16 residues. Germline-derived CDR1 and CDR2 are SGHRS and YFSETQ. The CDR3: CASSSPSGTGYEKLFF. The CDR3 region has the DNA TGCGCCAGCAGCTCCCCCTCTGGGACAGGGTATGAAAAACTGTTTTTT.

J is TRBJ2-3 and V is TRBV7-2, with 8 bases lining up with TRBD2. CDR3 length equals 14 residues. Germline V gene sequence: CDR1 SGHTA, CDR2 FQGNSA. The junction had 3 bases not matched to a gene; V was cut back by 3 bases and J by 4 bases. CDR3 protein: CASSFSGGADTQYF. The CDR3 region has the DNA TGTGCCAGCAGCTTCTCGGGGGGGGCAGATACGCAGTATTTT.

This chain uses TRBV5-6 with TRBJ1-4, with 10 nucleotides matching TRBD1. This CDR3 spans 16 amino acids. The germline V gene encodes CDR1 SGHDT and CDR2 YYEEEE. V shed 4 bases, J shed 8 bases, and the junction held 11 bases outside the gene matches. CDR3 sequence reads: CASSPLAGGQGEKLFF. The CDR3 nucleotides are TGTGCCAGCAGCCCCTTAGCTGGGGGACAGGGGGAAAAACTGTTTTTT.

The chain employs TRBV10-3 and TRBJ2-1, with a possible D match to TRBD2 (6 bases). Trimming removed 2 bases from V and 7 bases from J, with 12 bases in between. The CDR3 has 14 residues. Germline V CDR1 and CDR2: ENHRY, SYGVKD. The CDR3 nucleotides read TGTGCCATCAGTGAGGGGACTGAAGTTAATGAGCAGTTCTTC. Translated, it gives CAISEGTEVNEQFF.

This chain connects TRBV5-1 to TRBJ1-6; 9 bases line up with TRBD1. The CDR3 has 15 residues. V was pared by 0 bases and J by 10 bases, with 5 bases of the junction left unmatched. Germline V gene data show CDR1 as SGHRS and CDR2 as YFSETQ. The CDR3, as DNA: TGCGCCAGCAGCTTGGAAGGACAGGGGAGATCACCCCTCCACTTT. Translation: CASSLEGQGRSPLHF.